The 22 T cell receptor beta chains reported below all come from one sample, sequenced in a study of shared clonotypes between healthy human individuals. Profiling relied on immunoSEQ multiplex PCR, and the TCRdb table lists in-frame clones only, not all of them. The profile shows approximately 740,000 clones, approximately 74% of them singletons. The sample taken for sequencing was memory CD4+ T cells sorted from blood. Subset described: CD45RA-negative fraction. The receptors stem from a woman under 40 in good health.

In this sample, this clone turned up once. The chain uses TRBV13 and TRBJ1-3; D uncertain. CDR1 PRHDT and CDR2 FYEKMQ come from the germline V gene (reference sequence). The V end was cut by 1 base, the J end by 2 bases, with 9 bases between. CDR3 length: 15 residues. In DNA form, the CDR3 reads TGTGCCAGCAGCTTAGACCGGCGTACTGGAAACACCATATATTTT. Its protein is CASSLDRRTGNTIYF.

The chain combines TRBV29-1 with TRBJ2-1; TRBD2 aligns across 11 bases. V lost 3 bases to trimming and J lost 6 bases; unmatched junction nucleotides: 4. CDR3 size: 14 residues. CDR1 SQVTM and CDR2 ANQGSEA come from the germline V gene. For the CDR3, the DNA is TGCAGCGTTGAGGCTAGCGGGAGGACCAATGAGCAGTTCTTC. It codes for CSVEASGRTNEQFF.

This clone appeared a few times. The chain uses TRBV10-1 and TRBJ2-3, with a possible D match to TRBD2 (6 bases). There are 15 residues in the CDR3. CDR1 and CDR2 from the germline V gene are WNHNN and SYGVQD (reference sequence). Deletions cut 5 bases from V and 2 bases from J, with 14 bases between. The CDR3, as DNA: TGCGCCAGCAGTAAAACGGGACTCCCCACAGATACGCAGTATTTT. Protein: CASSKTGLPTDTQYF.

This chain connects TRBV27 to TRBJ2-3; 9 positions match TRBD1. CDR3 size: 18 residues. Germline CDR1 MNHEY, CDR2 SMNVEV (reference sequence). With V trimmed by 0 bases and J by 4 bases, 11 bases remained unmatched. CDR3 DNA: TGTGCCAGCAGTTTATCTCACCCGACAGGGGGAGGTCCAGATACGCAGTATTTT. It encodes CASSLSHPTGGGPDTQYF.

This sequence joins TRBV7-2 and TRBJ2-2; TRBD2 matches at 8 bases. J lost 5 bases, V lost 4 bases, and 6 bases had no gene match. The CDR3 covers 15 residues. The germline V gene encodes CDR1 SGHTA and CDR2 FQGNSA. The CDR3 protein is CASSYVAGRTGELFF. The CDR3 coding sequence is TGTGCCAGCAGCTATGTAGCGGGAAGAACCGGGGAGCTGTTTTTT. Looking up the rest from reference TRBV7-2 and TRBJ2-2 gives the full variable domain: GAGVSQSPSNKVTEKGKDVELRCDPISGHTALYWYRQSLGQGLEFLIYFQGNSAPDKSGLPSDRFSAERTGGSVSTLTIQRTQQEDSAVYLCASSYVAGRTGELFFGEGSRLTVL.

The CDR3 region is CASSDRASPLHF. The CDR3 DNA follows: TGTGCCAGCAGTGACAGGGCTTCACCCCTCCACTTT. The chain joins TRBV28 to TRBJ1-6; TRBD1 agrees at 7 bases. V trimming: 5 bases; J trimming: 9 bases; junction bases outside the gene matches: 1. CDR1 is MDHEN and CDR2 is SYDVKM in the germline V gene. The CDR3 contains 12 residues.

CDR3 region: CASSRREARNNEQFF. The CDR3 DNA is TGTGCCAGCAGCCGCAGAGAGGCTCGAAACAATGAGCAGTTCTTC. J is TRBJ2-1 and V is TRBV7-6; unclear D gene. Germline CDR1 is SGHVS and CDR2 is FNYEAQ. The V gene lost 5 bases and the J gene lost 5 bases, with 16 bases spanning the gap. The CDR3 spans 15 residues.

The sample holds a few counts of this clone. This sample includes further DNA sequences coding for the same CDR3. The chain employs TRBV5-1 and TRBJ2-5, with D uncertain. Germline V gives CDR1 SGHRS, CDR2 YFSETQ. The V end was cut by 0 bases, the J end by 2 bases, with 8 bases between. CDR3 length: 14 residues. CDR3 nucleotides: TGCGCCAGCAGCTTGGGGACGGATCAAGAGACCCAGTACTTC. Its protein is CASSLGTDQETQYF.

This chain connects TRBV14 to TRBJ1-3; a possible D gene is TRBD1 (6 bases). Germline V gene sequence: CDR1 SGHDN, CDR2 FVKESK. The V end was cut by 4 bases, the J end by 11 bases, with 21 bases between. The CDR3 runs to 15 residues. As DNA, the CDR3 is TGTGCCAGCAGCCCCCTGACGGGGGCACCGGGGGCCATATATTTT. This translates into CASSPLTGAPGAIYF. The full variable domain, rest sourced from reference TRBV14 and TRBJ1-3, is EAGVTQFPSHSVIEKGQTVTLRCDPISGHDNLYWYRRVMGKEIKFLLHFVKESKQDESGMPNNRFLAERTGGTYSTLKVQPAELEDSGVYFCASSPLTGAPGAIYFGEGSWLTVV.

The J gene is TRBJ1-2, the V gene TRBV6-1; D gene unclear. V was pared by 0 bases and J by 0 bases, with 14 bases between. This CDR3 has 17 amino acids. The germline gives CDR1 MNHNS, CDR2 SASEGT. Written as DNA, the CDR3 is TGTGCCAGCAGTGAAGCGCGTCATGGCAGCGCTAACTATGGCTACACCTTC. Its protein is CASSEARHGSANYGYTF.

The chain is built from TRBV19 and TRBJ1-5; D is ambiguous. Between the trimmed V and J ends, which lost 2 bases and 6 bases, there was a span of 8 bases. The germline V gene has CDR1 LNHDA and CDR2 SQIVND (reference sequence). The CDR3 has 13 amino acids. The DNA for the CDR3 is TGTGCCAGTAGTATATGGGGTTCTCAGCCCCAGCATTTT. Translation gives CASSIWGSQPQHF.

Concerning this clone: Other DNA sequences from this sample encode an identical CDR3 as well. The V call is TRBV2, the J call TRBJ2-1; possibly TRBD1 or TRBD2 for D (5 bases each). The CDR3 runs 13 residues. Looked up from germline, CDR1 is SNHLY and CDR2 is FYNNEI. Trimming pared 6 bases from V and 4 bases from J, leaving 10 bases between. CDR3 sequence (DNA): TGTGCCAGCAGCGGGACGGAGTACAATGAGCAGTTCTTC. Translated: CASSGTEYNEQFF.

The rearrangement links TRBV29-1 to TRBJ1-4, with a possible D match to TRBD1 (5 bases). V lost 1 base, J lost 11 bases, and 8 bases lay in between. Germline loops: CDR1 SQVTM, CDR2 ANQGSEA. This CDR3 region has 11 residues. CDR3: CSVEGEGKLFF. In DNA form, the CDR3 reads TGCAGCGTTGAAGGCGAGGGGAAACTGTTTTTT.

CDR3 amino acids: CASTGGSNQPQHF. The CDR3 DNA is TGTGCCAGCACGGGAGGTAGCAATCAGCCCCAGCATTTT. This chain links TRBV28 with TRBJ1-5; no definite D call. The germline V gene has CDR1 MDHEN and CDR2 SYDVKM. V dropped 7 bases and J dropped 0 bases, with 7 bases sitting between them. This CDR3 comprises 13 residues.

This clone was counted only a few times. The chain uses TRBV7-9 and TRBJ2-1; 8 positions agree with TRBD2. The CDR3 is 13 residues long. Germline CDR1 reads SEHNR; CDR2 reads FQNEAQ (reference sequence). V lost 3 bases to trimming and J lost 10 bases; unmatched junction nucleotides: 5. In DNA form, the CDR3 reads TGTGCCAGCAGCTTGGGACTAGACGGGGAGCAGTTCTTC. Its protein product is CASSLGLDGEQFF.

The J gene is TRBJ1-4, the V gene TRBV6-1; unclear D gene. This CDR3 spans 11 amino acids. Per the germline V gene, CDR1 is MNHNS and CDR2 is SASEGT. Trimming removed 4 bases at V and 8 bases at J, with 5 bases between. The CDR3 DNA sequence: TGTGCCAGCAGTGTTCGCGAAAAACTGTTTTTT. It encodes CASSVREKLFF.

In its sample, this clone was seen many times. This chain connects TRBV5-6 to TRBJ1-5; 7 nucleotides match TRBD1. After removal of 3 bases from V and 6 bases from J, the junction contained 6 bases not matched to a gene. This CDR3 comprises 14 residues. Germline-derived CDR1 and CDR2 are SGHDT and YYEEEE. CDR3 region: CASSSTGSAQPQHF. CDR3 nucleotide sequence: TGTGCCAGCAGCTCGACAGGGTCCGCTCAGCCCCAGCATTTT.

Comment on this clone: Distinct nucleotide sequences in the sample also encode this CDR3. V usage is TRBV10-1 and J usage is TRBJ1-1; maybe TRBD1 (6 bases). CDR3 length equals 13 residues. V gave up 4 bases and J gave up 3 bases, with 9 bases separating them. Germline loops: CDR1 WNHNN, CDR2 SYGVQD (reference sequence). This chain's CDR3 is CASSVNRDTEAFF. Here the CDR3 DNA reads TGCGCCAGCAGTGTAAACAGGGACACTGAAGCTTTCTTT.

This sequence joins TRBV28 and TRBJ1-2; D may be TRBD1 (5 bases). This CDR3 has 13 amino acids. Germline CDR1 MDHEN, CDR2 SYDVKM. Trimming removed 6 bases at V and 7 bases at J, with 15 bases between. CDR3 amino acids: CASRTGGGPGYTF. The CDR3 nucleotides are TGTGCCAGCAGAACTGGGGGTGGGCCTGGCTACACCTTC.

This clone showed up just a few times. This rearrangement joins TRBV5-1 to TRBJ2-2, with 7 bases lining up with TRBD2. CDR1 and CDR2 from the germline V gene are SGHRS and YFSETQ. The CDR3 runs 17 residues. Trimming took 6 bases from V and 3 from J; bases not matched to a gene: 14. The CDR3 sequence: CASTPAQGAGDTGELFF. CDR3 sequence (DNA): TGCGCCAGCACCCCAGCCCAGGGCGCGGGAGACACCGGGGAGCTGTTTTTT.

This clone came up once. J is TRBJ2-7 and V is TRBV6-1; weak D call: TRBD2 (6 bases). The CDR3 is made up of 15 amino acids. CDR1 and CDR2 from the germline V gene are MNHNS and SASEGT. V gave up 3 bases and J gave up 2 bases, with 14 bases separating them. CDR3 protein: CASSDDWRATYEQYF. The CDR3 DNA follows: TGTGCCAGCAGTGACGATTGGAGGGCAACCTACGAGCAGTACTTC.

This chain joins TRBV28 and TRBJ2-2, with 7 bases fitting TRBD1. The CDR3 spans 17 residues. V was clipped by 5 bases and J by 2 bases; unmatched bases: 11. The V gene's germline CDR1 is MDHEN and CDR2 SYDVKM. The CDR3 protein is CASSPSGAGGNTGELFF. The DNA for the CDR3 is TGTGCCAGCAGTCCCTCCGGGGCAGGGGGAAACACCGGGGAGCTGTTTTTT.